This TCR beta chain was recovered during a study of T-cell memory formation after mild COVID-19. The study, taken as a whole, reports: Among contracting clones, CD4+ were mainly CM/EM and CD8+ enriched in EMRA.

TCRdb used MiXCR to reprocess the 5' RACE reads, holding one entry per CDR3 protein. Seen here are around 300,000 distinct CDR3 sequences, roughly an eighth observed once, and the top ten hold 22%. A note on this clonotype: Antigen unknown. A much larger clonotype is one base distant, so this may be a read error.

The germline V gene has CDR1 SGHVS and CDR2 FQNEAQ. The CDR3 spans 17 residues. J gave up 9 bases and V 5 bases, and 12 bases lay outside the gene matches. Sequencing input: PBMCs or a T cell subset sorted from them (not recorded which). This rearrangement joins TRBV7-8 to TRBJ2-2; 13 bases are a match to TRBD2. The source of this sequence is a man younger than 30 who had mild COVID-19 (a few samples of this study predate the infection). Cell type and time point are not known. CDR3 protein: CASSQGGTSGVTWELFF. As DNA, the CDR3 is TGTGCCAGCAGCCAAGGGGGGACTAGCGGGGTAACCTGGGAGCTGTTTTTT.